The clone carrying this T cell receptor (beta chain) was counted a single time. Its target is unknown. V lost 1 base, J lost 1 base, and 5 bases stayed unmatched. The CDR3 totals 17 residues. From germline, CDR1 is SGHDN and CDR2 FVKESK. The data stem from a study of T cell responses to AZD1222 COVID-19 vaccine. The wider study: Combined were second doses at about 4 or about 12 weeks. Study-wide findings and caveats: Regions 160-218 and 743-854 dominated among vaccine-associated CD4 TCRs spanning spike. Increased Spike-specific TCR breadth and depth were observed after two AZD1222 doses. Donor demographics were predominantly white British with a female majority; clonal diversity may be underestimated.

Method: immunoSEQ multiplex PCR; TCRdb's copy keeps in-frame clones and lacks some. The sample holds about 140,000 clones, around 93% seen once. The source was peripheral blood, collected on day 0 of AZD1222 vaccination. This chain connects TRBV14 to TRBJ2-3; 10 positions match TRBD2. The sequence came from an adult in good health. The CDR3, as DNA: TGTGCCAGCAGCCAAGGATCTAGCGGGGGAGGCACAGATACGCAGTATTTT. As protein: CASSQGSSGGGTDTQYF.